This T cell receptor (beta chain) was identified during a study of Graves' ophthalmopathy and Graves' hyperthyroidism (dated by TCRdb to between 2017 and 2018). The study in broad terms: Peripheral blood was collected at initial diagnosis, before any treatment. The study used signatures of the TCR beta repertoire to tell Graves' ophthalmopathy apart from Graves' hyperthyroidism and to predict which patients would progress to ophthalmopathy. In total, 135 blood samples were TCR-sequenced: around 42 ophthalmopathy, some 80 hyperthyroidism and roughly 17 hyperthyroidism-to-ophthalmopathy patients. To explore V-J signatures that distinguish ophthalmopathy from hyperthyroidism, a discovery set of 95 to 100 patients was enrolled, made up of around 40 with ophthalmopathy and around 60 with stable hyperthyroidism. An independent validation cohort was composed of around 19 hyperthyroidism patients and around 16 patients who later progressed from hyperthyroidism to ophthalmopathy. In a handful of hyperthyroidism patients, the T-cell repertoire of thyroid tissue was compared with the T-cell repertoire of blood. After sampling, hyperthyroidism patients received methimazole starting at 30 mg daily, and ophthalmopathy patients received high-dose intravenous methylprednisolone. The approximately 100 discovery patients were randomly split 7:3 into training and test sets. Overall results and qualifications from the work: Most of the expanded thyroid clonotypes with a frequency above 0.001 were also detected in blood, and it was suggested that the thyroid immune response may be reflected by blood repertoires. No statistical method was used to predetermine the sample size, and group allocation was not hidden from the investigators. The 13-signature model separated ophthalmopathy from stable hyperthyroidism with 85% to 90% sensitivity and about 84% specificity in cross-validation, and 80%/75% in the test set. In validation, the model predicted ophthalmopathy progression with about 70% sensitivity and roughly 72% specificity; fewer than 15 predicted patients were CT-confirmed with GO in a median of approximately six months.

The ophthalmopathy patients had moderately to severely active disease, with a Clinical Activity Score of 3 or higher, a NOSPECS grade of 4 or higher, and a disease duration of less than 3 months. Patients with other autoimmune diseases, uncontrolled infections, pregnancy or lactation were excluded from the study. Clinical symptoms, serum thyroxine, TRAb, thyroid ultrasound and orbital computed tomography were used for diagnosis. Using Ficoll-Paque density gradient centrifugation, PBMCs were isolated from about 9.2 ml of fresh peripheral blood. Trizol reagent was used to extract the total RNA, and its quality was then checked on an Agilent 2100 Bioanalyzer. In regard to this clonotype: The antigen it binds to is not known. No qualities accompany the bases; no much larger clone lies one base away.

TCR beta CDR3 regions were amplified from RNA transcripts for repertoire sequencing. HTBI primers and the Qiagen OneStep RT-PCR kit were used in a first-round RT-PCR, which was followed by a second-round multiplex PCR, size selection and purification. Libraries were sequenced on an Illumina HiSeq2000 using paired-end 100 bp reads. On the authors' methods: SOAPnuke was used to process the reads, throwing out any read that had adapters, had uncalled bases, had a mean Phred below 15, or lacked an exact constant-primer or identifier match. High-quality paired reads were merged with COPE v1.2.5. Each unique nucleotide sequence was defined as a clonotype, and clonotypes were aligned to IMGT TRB V, D and J references with MiTCR v1.1. The analysis was limited to V-J combinations with a frequency above 0.0001, which together covered 99% to 99.2% of repertoires. For each V-J combination, a TCR clonal expansion and chaos score was defined as the ratio of F50 clonal expansion to chaos observed in the TCRdist matrix. Features were reduced by Welch's t-statistics and random forest to approximately 12 V-J combinations, which fed a naive Bayes classifier. The similarity between thyroid and blood repertoires was quantified using the Morisita-Horn index. The public reads were quality trimmed at Q25 with fastp and then assembled into clones with MiXCR by TCRdb, keeping productive beta chains. Entries that share a CDR3 protein sequence are merged under the most common genes and DNA. In this record, the V and J calls reflect TCRdb's handling and not the investigators' own analysis. The sample table records nearly 400,000 distinct CDR3 sequences; 18% of these occur just once. Roughly 1.6% of the sample lies in the top ten.

The specimen was peripheral blood. The sequence came from a woman under 30 with Graves' ophthalmopathy. Donor details come from another sample of the same person, matched by shared clones.

The base sequence is TGCAGCGTAAAATGGTGGGACAGGGGAAAGGAAGAGACCCAGTACTTC. Its coded protein is CSVKWWDRGKEETQYF. The sequence is built from TRBV29-1 and TRBJ2-5, with 10 bases aligning to TRBD1. The CDR1 and CDR2 encoded by the germline V gene are SQVTM and ANQGSEA. The CDR3 covers 16 residues, taking in both the cysteine and the phenylalanine. The entry retains the CDR3 DNA only, 48 bases that are in frame from base 1. Compared with germline, V lacks 6 bases and J lacks 3 bases; bases without a gene match: 13.